The 24 T cell receptor beta chains below come from one sample, sequenced in a study of cytomegalovirus exposure and HLA in healthy donors (dated by TCRdb to the late 2010s). The method behind the library was the immunoSEQ multiplex PCR assay. The table comes from immuneACCESS by way of TCRdb, which keeps in-frame sequences with V and J called. Part of the clones is missing from these tables; in studies checked, under half for an unresolved V gene and the rest for unknown reasons. The sample includes hundreds of thousands of clones, with around 86% observed a single time. The biggest ten clones account for roughly 2% of the sample. Sequenced input: PBMCs. The receptors originated from a woman aged 18-29 years in good health and CMV-seropositive.

The chain uses TRBV28 and TRBJ1-5; a weak D match, TRBD1 (5 bases). The ends were cut back, 3 bases at V and 0 bases at J, with 21 bases in the middle. From germline, CDR1 is MDHEN and CDR2 SYDVKM. The length of the CDR3 is 19 residues. The CDR3 sequence is CASSLFGVQDRYSNQPQHF. The CDR3 region has the DNA TGTGCCAGCAGTTTGTTTGGGGTACAGGATAGATATAGCAATCAGCCCCAGCATTTT.

This chain joins TRBV21-1 and TRBJ1-1; the table's D call TRBD1 went unverified against the DNA. TRBV21-1 is reported as a pseudogene. The CDR3 runs 18 residues. The CDR3 sequence is CASSKPCGALRMNTEAFF. The CDR3 nucleotides read TGTGCCAGCAGCAAACCCTGTGGGGCCTTGAGGATGAACACTGAAGCTTTCTTT.

In DNA form, the CDR3 reads TGTGCCAGCACTGGCAGTTGGCGGGAGGGCACAGATACGCAGTATTTT. Residues: CASTGSWREGTDTQYF. The V gene is TRBV28, the J gene TRBJ2-3; 8 positions match TRBD2. The germline V gene has CDR1 MDHEN and CDR2 SYDVKM. The CDR3 consists of 16 residues. With 7 bases clipped from V and 1 base from J, the junction kept 10 bases outside the gene matches. The full variable domain, rest sourced from reference TRBV28 and TRBJ2-3, is DVKVTQSSRYLVKRTGEKVFLECVQDMDHENMFWYRQDPGLGLRLIYFSYDVKMKEKGDIPEGYSVSREKKERFSLILESASTNQTSMYLCASTGSWREGTDTQYFGPGTRLTVL.

This clone was seen once. V and J are TRBV6-6 and TRBJ2-5; D might be TRBD1 (6 bases). Germline loops: CDR1 MNHNY, CDR2 SVGAGI (reference sequence). The CDR3 is 13 residues long. V was trimmed by 7 bases and J by 5 bases, leaving 14 bases between them. In DNA, the CDR3 is TGTGCCAGCACTTCGACAGGCGGGGAGACCCAGTACTTC. It encodes CASTSTGGETQYF.

The V call is TRBV2, the J call TRBJ2-5, with 7 bases identical to TRBD2. The germline CDR1 and CDR2 sequences are SNHLY and FYNNEI. This CDR3 contains 14 residues. The V and J ends lost 3 bases and 4 bases, in that order; junction bases with no gene match: 5. CDR3: CASSDVPGGETQYF. CDR3 coding DNA: TGTGCCAGCAGTGATGTGCCGGGGGGAGAGACCCAGTACTTC.

CDR3 sequence: CASSSQIPPDEQYF. CDR3 nucleotides: TGTGCCAGCAGTTCCCAGATTCCCCCCGACGAGCAGTACTTC. V and J are TRBV27 and TRBJ2-7; D remains unclear. With 4 bases removed from V and 5 bases from J, the gap between germline ends came to 15 bases. Germline loops: CDR1 MNHEY, CDR2 SMNVEV (reference sequence). The CDR3 has 14 residues.

The rearrangement joins TRBV9 to TRBJ2-6; TRBD1 aligns across 7 bases. The trim removed 4 bases at V and 4 bases at J, leaving 11 bases unmatched. The CDR3 length is 17 residues. Germline loops: CDR1 SGDLS, CDR2 YYNGEE. The CDR3 nucleotides read TGTGCCAGCAGCCCCGGGACAGTCAACGCCGGGGCCAACGTCCTGACTTTC. This sequence encodes CASSPGTVNAGANVLTF.

V is TRBV5-1 and J is TRBJ1-1; D is ambiguous. Trimming shortened V by 0 bases and J by 5 bases, and 11 bases separated the two germline ends. CDR3 size: 14 residues. Germline CDR1 reads SGHRS; CDR2 reads YFSETQ. CDR3 sequence reads: CASSLVAGSTEAFF. The CDR3 nucleotides are TGCGCCAGCAGCTTGGTGGCGGGGTCTACTGAAGCTTTCTTT. The full variable domain, rest sourced from reference TRBV5-1 and TRBJ1-1, is KAGVTQTPRYLIKTRGQQVTLSCSPISGHRSVSWYQQTPGQGLQFLFEYFSETQRNKGNFPGRFSGRQFSNSRSEMNVSTLELGDSALYLCASSLVAGSTEAFFGQGTRLTVV.

In its sample, this clone was seen once. This chain joins TRBV6-5 and TRBJ2-7, with D possibly TRBD2 on 5 matching bases. This CDR3 is 15 amino acids long. Germline CDR1 MNHEY, CDR2 SVGAGI. V was cut by 7 bases and J by 2 bases, with 18 bases left in between. For the CDR3, the DNA is TGTGCCAGCACCCCTCCGGCTAGCTCTACCTACGAGCAGTACTTC. Protein: CASTPPASSTYEQYF.

V gene TRBV6-5 combines with J gene TRBJ2-1; possibly TRBD1 for D (5 bases). Trimming removed 6 bases from V and 6 bases from J, with 12 bases in between. In germline, CDR1 is MNHEY, CDR2 SVGAGI. The CDR3 is 13 amino acids. The DNA for the CDR3 is TGTGCCAGCAGCCACCTAGGGGTCAATGAGCAGTTCTTC. It specifies CASSHLGVNEQFF.

This clone was recorded a few times. The CDR3 sequence is CASSQGSGTEAFF. CDR3 DNA sequence: TGTGCCAGCAGTCAGGGCTCGGGCACTGAAGCTTTCTTT. The genes are TRBV6-1 and TRBJ1-1; a possible D gene is TRBD1 (5 bases). The V end was cut by 5 bases, the J end by 4 bases, with 11 bases between. The CDR3 covers 13 residues. Germline V gives CDR1 MNHNS, CDR2 SASEGT.

The genes are TRBV10-3 and TRBJ1-1, with D possibly being TRBD1 (5 bases). V lost 3 bases to trimming and J lost 0 bases, with 8 bases between them. The CDR3 covers 14 residues. CDR1 and CDR2 (germline): ENHRY, SYGVKD. The CDR3 reads CAISESGVNTEAFF. Written as DNA, the CDR3 is TGTGCCATCAGTGAATCGGGGGTGAACACTGAAGCTTTCTTT.

CDR3 protein: CASRDRGNTEAFF. The CDR3 nucleotides read TGTGCCAGCAGAGACAGGGGGAACACTGAAGCTTTCTTT. The chain is built from TRBV6-6 and TRBJ1-1, with TRBD1 matching over 8 bases. V lost 6 bases and J lost 1; bases outside the gene matches: 1. This CDR3 region has 13 residues. Germline V gene data show CDR1 as MNHNY and CDR2 as SVGAGI (reference sequence).

V gene TRBV15 combines with J gene TRBJ2-5; weak D call: TRBD2 (5 bases). V lost 8 bases and J lost 5, with 15 bases in between. The CDR3 totals 13 residues. Per the germline V gene, CDR1 is LNHNV and CDR2 is YYDKDF (reference sequence). Here the CDR3 reads CATSTVWRETQYF. The DNA for the CDR3 is TGTGCCACCTCCACTGTTTGGAGGGAGACCCAGTACTTC.

This clone appeared once. V and J are TRBV4-1 and TRBJ2-7, with 9 bases identical to TRBD2. The V gene's germline CDR1 is MGHRA and CDR2 YSYEKL. This CDR3 is built from 17 residues. Unmatched junction bases numbered 10, after V lost 3 bases and J lost 1 base. The DNA for the CDR3 is TGCGCCAGCAGCCATTCGTCTGGACTAGCGATTTCCTACGAGCAGTACTTC. Amino acid sequence: CASSHSSGLAISYEQYF.

For the CDR3, the DNA is TGTGCCAGCAGCTTCGACAGGGGCCTCAATCAGCCCCAGCATTTT. It codes for CASSFDRGLNQPQHF. The chain employs TRBV5-4 and TRBJ1-5; TRBD1 agrees at 8 bases. Germline V CDR1 and CDR2: SGHNT, YYREEE (reference sequence). V shed 2 bases, J shed 3 bases, and the junction held 4 bases outside the gene matches. The CDR3 is 15 residues long.

The gene calls are TRBV27 and TRBJ2-3; D ambiguous. Germline CDR1 reads MNHEY; CDR2 reads SMNVEV (reference sequence). CDR3 length: 15 amino acids. V was trimmed by 2 bases and J by 1 base, leaving 10 bases between them. This CDR3 is CASSLRGIGTDTQYF. CDR3 coding DNA: TGTGCCAGCAGTTTACGCGGAATCGGCACAGATACGCAGTATTTT.

This chain joins TRBV14 and TRBJ2-7; weak D call: TRBD2 (6 bases). CDR1 is SGHDN, CDR2 FVKESK, per germline. V gave up 2 bases and J gave up 3 bases, with 14 bases separating them. CDR3 size: 15 residues. The CDR3 protein is CASSQRLAPLYEQYF. CDR3 bases: TGTGCCAGCAGCCAACGGCTAGCGCCCCTCTACGAGCAGTACTTC.

The chain links TRBV30 to TRBJ2-1; 7 bases are a match to TRBD2. CDR1 GTSNPN and CDR2 SVGIG come from the germline V gene (reference sequence). V lost 0 bases and J lost 7; bases outside the gene matches: 0. The CDR3 is made up of 12 amino acids. CDR3: CAWSVGRNEQFF. As DNA, the CDR3 is TGTGCCTGGAGTGTCGGGAGGAATGAGCAGTTCTTC.

On this clone itself: The same CDR3 is also encoded by other DNA sequences in this sample. V and J are TRBV18 and TRBJ1-2; 9 nucleotides align to TRBD1. This CDR3 has 13 residues. Germline V gives CDR1 KGHSH, CDR2 LQKENI. Trimming removed 3 bases from V and 4 bases from J; junction bases left unmatched: 0. The CDR3, as DNA: TGTGCCAGCTCACCGGGACAGGGCTATGGCTACACCTTC. Translation: CASSPGQGYGYTF.

This chain uses TRBV5-1 with TRBJ2-2; 7 bases map to TRBD1. Germline lookup yields CDR1 SGHRS and CDR2 YFSETQ. The V segment lost 4 bases and the J segment 4 bases; nucleotides outside the gene matches: 4. The CDR3 extends over 14 amino acids. CDR3 in amino acids: CASSRGQATGELFF. The DNA for the CDR3 is TGCGCCAGCAGCCGTGGACAGGCCACCGGGGAGCTGTTTTTT.

This sequence joins TRBV30 and TRBJ1-1; TRBD1 agrees at 12 bases. V gave up 0 bases and J gave up 1 base; unmatched junction bases: 6. Looked up from germline, CDR1 is GTSNPN and CDR2 is SVGIG (reference sequence). This CDR3 has 17 residues. The CDR3 reads CAWSVRDRGRGNTEAFF. The CDR3 DNA sequence: TGTGCCTGGAGTGTACGGGACAGGGGGCGCGGGAACACTGAAGCTTTCTTT.

J is TRBJ1-2 and V is TRBV5-1; D remains ambiguous. The CDR3 loop spans 15 amino acids. Trimming took off 2 bases at V and 0 bases at J, with 11 bases between the two ends. CDR1 is SGHRS, CDR2 YFSETQ, per germline. As DNA, the CDR3 is TGCGCCAGCAGCTTTTCTACCCAATCTAACTATGGCTACACCTTC. Its translation is CASSFSTQSNYGYTF.

The count of this clone is one. J is TRBJ1-5 and V is TRBV6-5, with D hard to call. The CDR3 is 15 amino acids. Trimming removed 0 bases at V and 1 base at J, with 7 bases between. The germline gives CDR1 MNHEY, CDR2 SVGAGI. The CDR3 region has the DNA TGTGCCAGCAGTTACTCGATAAGCAGCAATCAGCCCCAGCATTTT. Translation gives CASSYSISSNQPQHF.